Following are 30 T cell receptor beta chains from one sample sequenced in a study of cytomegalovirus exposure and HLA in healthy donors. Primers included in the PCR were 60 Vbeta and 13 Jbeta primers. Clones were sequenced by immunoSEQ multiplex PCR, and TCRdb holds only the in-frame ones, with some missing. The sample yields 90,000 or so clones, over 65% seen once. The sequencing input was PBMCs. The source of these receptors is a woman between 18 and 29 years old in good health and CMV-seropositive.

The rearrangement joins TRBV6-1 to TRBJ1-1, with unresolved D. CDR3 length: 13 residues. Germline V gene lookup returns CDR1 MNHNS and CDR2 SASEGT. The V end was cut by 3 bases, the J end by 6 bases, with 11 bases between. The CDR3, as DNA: TGTGCCAGCAGTGAGAGGGATTTGGCTGAAGCTTTCTTT. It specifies CASSERDLAEAFF.

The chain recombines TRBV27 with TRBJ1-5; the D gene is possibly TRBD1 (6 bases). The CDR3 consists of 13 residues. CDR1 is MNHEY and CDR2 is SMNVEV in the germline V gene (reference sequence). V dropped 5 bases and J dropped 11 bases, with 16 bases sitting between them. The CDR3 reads CASSTGSLESQHF. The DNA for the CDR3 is TGTGCCAGCAGTACAGGGTCCTTGGAGTCCCAGCATTTT.

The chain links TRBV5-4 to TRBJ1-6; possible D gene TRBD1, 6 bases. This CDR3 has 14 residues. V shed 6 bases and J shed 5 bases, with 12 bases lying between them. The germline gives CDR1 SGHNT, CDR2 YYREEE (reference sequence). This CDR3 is CASTGTRNNSPLHF. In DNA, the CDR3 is TGTGCCAGCACCGGGACACGGAATAATTCACCCCTCCACTTT. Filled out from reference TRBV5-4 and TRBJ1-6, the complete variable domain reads ETGVTQSPTHLIKTRGQQVTLRCSSQSGHNTVSWYQQALGQGPQFIFQYYREEENGRGNFPPRFSGLQFPNYSSELNVNALELDDSALYLCASTGTRNNSPLHFGNGTRLTVT.

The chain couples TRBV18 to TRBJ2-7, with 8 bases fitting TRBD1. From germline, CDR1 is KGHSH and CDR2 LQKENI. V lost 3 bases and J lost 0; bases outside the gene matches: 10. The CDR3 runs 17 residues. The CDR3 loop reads CASSPGTGGSSSYEQYF. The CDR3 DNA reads TGTGCCAGCTCACCCGGGACAGGTGGGTCCAGCTCCTACGAGCAGTACTTC. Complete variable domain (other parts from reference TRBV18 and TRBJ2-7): NAGVMQNPRHLVRRRGQEARLRCSPMKGHSHVYWYRQLPEEGLKFMVYLQKENIIDESGMPKERFSAEFPKEGPSILRIQQVVRGDSAAYFCASSPGTGGSSSYEQYFGPGTRLTVT.

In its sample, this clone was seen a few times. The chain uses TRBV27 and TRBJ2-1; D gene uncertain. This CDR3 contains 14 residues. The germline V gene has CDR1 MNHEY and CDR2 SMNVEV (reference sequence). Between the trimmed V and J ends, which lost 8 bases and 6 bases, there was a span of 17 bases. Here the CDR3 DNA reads TGTGCCAGCTCGCTCGGGTCGGCTGGCAATGAGCAGTTCTTC. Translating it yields CASSLGSAGNEQFF.

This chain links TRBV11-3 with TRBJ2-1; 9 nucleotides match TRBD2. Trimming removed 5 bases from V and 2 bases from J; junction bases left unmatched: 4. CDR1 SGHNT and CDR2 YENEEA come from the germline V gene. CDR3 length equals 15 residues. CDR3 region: CASSHSGRTYNEQFF. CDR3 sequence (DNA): TGTGCCAGCAGCCATAGCGGGAGAACCTACAATGAGCAGTTCTTC.

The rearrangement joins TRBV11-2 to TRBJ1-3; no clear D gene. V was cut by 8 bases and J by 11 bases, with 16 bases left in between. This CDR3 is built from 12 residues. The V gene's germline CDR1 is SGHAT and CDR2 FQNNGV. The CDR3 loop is CASQAGKGPIYF. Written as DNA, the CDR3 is TGTGCCAGCCAGGCGGGGAAAGGCCCCATATATTTT.

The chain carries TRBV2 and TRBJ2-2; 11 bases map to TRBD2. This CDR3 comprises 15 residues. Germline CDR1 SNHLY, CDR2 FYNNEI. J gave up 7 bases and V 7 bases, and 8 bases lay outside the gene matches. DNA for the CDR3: TGTGCCAGCAAGGAGCTAGCGGGGGGCTTCGGGGAGCTGTTTTTT. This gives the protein CASKELAGGFGELFF.

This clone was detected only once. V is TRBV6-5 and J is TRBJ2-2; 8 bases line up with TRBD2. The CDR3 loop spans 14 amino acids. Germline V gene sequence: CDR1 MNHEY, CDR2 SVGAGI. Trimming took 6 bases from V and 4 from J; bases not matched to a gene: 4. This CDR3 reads CASRTGTSTGELFF. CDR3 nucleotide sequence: TGTGCCAGCAGAACCGGGACTAGCACCGGGGAGCTGTTTTTT.

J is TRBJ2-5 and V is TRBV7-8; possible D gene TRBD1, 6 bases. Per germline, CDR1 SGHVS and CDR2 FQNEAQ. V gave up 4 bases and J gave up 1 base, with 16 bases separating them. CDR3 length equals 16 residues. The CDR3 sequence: CASSSSLGRGQETQYF. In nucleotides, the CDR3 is TGTGCCAGCAGCTCTTCCTTAGGCAGGGGCCAAGAGACCCAGTACTTC.

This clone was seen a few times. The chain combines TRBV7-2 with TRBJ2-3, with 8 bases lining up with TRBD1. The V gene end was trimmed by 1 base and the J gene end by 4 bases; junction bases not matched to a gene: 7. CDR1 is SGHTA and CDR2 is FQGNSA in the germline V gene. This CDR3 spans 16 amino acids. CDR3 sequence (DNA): TGTGCCAGCAGCTTAGGCGGACAGGGTGTTCCAGATACGCAGTATTTT. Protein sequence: CASSLGGQGVPDTQYF.

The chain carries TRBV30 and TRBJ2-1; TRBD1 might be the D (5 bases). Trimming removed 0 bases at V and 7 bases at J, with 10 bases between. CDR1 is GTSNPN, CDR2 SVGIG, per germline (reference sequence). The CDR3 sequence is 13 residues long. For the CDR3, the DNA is TGTGCCTGGAGTGTACCCAGGGCGAATGAGCAGTTCTTC. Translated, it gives CAWSVPRANEQFF.

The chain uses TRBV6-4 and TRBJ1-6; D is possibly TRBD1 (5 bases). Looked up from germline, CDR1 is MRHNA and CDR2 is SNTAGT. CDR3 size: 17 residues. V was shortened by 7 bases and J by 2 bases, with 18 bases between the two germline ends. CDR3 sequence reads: CASTQASRAAYNSPLHF. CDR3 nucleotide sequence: TGTGCCAGCACCCAGGCCAGCAGGGCGGCCTATAATTCACCCCTCCACTTT.

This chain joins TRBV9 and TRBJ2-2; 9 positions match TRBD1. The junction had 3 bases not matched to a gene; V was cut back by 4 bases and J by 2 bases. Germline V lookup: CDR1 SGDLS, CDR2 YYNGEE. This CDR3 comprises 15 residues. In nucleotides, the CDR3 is TGTGCCAGCAGCAGGGACAGGGCTAACACCGGGGAGCTGTTTTTT. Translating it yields CASSRDRANTGELFF.

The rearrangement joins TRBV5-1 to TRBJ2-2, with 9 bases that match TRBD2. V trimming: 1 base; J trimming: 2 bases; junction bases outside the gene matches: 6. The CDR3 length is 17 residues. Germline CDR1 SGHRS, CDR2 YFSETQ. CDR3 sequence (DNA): TGCGCCAGCAGCTTGTCTACTAGCGGGTTCAACACCGGGGAGCTGTTTTTT. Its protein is CASSLSTSGFNTGELFF.

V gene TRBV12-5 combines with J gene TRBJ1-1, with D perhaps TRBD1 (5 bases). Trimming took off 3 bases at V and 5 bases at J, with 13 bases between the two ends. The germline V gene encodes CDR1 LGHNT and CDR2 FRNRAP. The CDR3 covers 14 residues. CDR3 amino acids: CASGLGQGETEAFF. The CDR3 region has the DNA TGTGCTAGTGGTTTAGGTCAGGGTGAAACTGAAGCTTTCTTT.

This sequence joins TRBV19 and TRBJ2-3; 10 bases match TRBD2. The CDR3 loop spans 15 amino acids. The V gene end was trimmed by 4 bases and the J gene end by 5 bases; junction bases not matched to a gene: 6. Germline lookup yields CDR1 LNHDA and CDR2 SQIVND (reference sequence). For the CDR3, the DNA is TGTGCCAGTAGTACCAGCGGGGGGGACGGAGATACGCAGTATTTT. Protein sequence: CASSTSGGDGDTQYF.

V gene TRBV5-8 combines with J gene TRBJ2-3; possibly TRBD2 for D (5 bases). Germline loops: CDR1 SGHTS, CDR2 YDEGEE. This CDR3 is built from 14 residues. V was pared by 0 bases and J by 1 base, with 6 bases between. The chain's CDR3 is CASSLAGGTDTQYF. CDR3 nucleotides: TGTGCCAGCAGCTTGGCCGGGGGCACAGATACGCAGTATTTT.

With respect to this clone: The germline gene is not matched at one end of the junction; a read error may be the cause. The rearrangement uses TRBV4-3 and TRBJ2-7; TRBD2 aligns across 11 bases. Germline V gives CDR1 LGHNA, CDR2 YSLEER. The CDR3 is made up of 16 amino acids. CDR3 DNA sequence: TGCGCCAGCAGCCAAGATAGCGGGGGGGCCTCCCACGAGCAGTACTTC. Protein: CASSQDSGGASHEQYF.

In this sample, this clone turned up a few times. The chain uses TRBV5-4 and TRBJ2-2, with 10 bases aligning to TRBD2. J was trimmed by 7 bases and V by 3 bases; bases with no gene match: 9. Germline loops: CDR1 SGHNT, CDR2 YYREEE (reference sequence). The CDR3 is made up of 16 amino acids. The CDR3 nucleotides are TGTGCCAGCAGCTCCTCTAGCGGGAGACGGGTCGGGGAGCTGTTTTTT. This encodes CASSSSSGRRVGELFF.

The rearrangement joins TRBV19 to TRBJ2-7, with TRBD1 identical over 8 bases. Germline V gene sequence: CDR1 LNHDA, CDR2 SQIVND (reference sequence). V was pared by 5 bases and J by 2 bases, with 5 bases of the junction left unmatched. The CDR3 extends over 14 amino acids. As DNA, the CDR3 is TGTGCCAGTAGTTTAGGACAGGGCGCCTACGAGCAGTACTTC. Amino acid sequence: CASSLGQGAYEQYF. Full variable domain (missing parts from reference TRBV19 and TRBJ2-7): DGGITQSPKYLFRKEGQNVTLSCEQNLNHDAMYWYRQDPGQGLRLIYYSQIVNDFQKGDIAEGYSVSREKKESFPLTVTSAQKNPTAFYLCASSLGQGAYEQYFGPGTRLTVT.

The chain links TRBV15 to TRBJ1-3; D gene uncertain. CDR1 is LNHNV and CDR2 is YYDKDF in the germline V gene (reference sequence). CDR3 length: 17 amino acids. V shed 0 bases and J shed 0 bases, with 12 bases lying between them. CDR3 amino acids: CATSRDVVQNSGNTIYF. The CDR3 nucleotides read TGTGCCACCAGCAGAGATGTGGTTCAGAACTCTGGAAACACCATATATTTT.

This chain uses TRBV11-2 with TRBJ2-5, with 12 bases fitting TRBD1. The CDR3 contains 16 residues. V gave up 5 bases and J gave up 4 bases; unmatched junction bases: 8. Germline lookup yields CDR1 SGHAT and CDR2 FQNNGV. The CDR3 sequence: CASSITGTGGGETQYF. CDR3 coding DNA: TGTGCCAGCAGCATTACCGGGACAGGGGGCGGAGAGACCCAGTACTTC.

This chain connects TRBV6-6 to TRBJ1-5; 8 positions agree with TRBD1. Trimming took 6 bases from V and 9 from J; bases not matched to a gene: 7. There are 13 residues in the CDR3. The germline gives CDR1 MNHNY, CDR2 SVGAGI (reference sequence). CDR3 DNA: TGTGCCAGCAGATTGCAGGACAGGGTGCCCCAGCATTTT. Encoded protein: CASRLQDRVPQHF.

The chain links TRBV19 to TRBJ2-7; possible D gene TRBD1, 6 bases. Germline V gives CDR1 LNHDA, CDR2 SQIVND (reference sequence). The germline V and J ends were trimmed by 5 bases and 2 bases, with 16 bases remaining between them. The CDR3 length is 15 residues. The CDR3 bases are TGTGCCAGTAGTTGGAACAGGGCCGAAACCTACGAGCAGTACTTC. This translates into CASSWNRAETYEQYF.

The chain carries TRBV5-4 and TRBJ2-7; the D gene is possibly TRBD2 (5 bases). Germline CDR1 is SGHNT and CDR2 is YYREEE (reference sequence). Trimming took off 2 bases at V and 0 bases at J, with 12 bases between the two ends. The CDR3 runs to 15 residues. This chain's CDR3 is CASSFGGANSYEQYF. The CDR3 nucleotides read TGTGCCAGCAGCTTTGGAGGCGCGAACTCCTACGAGCAGTACTTC.

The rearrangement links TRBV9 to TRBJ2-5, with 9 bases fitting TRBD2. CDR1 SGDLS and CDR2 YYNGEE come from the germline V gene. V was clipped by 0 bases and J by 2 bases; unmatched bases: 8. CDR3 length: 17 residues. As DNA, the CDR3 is TGTGCCAGCAGCGTAGACGCTAGCGGGGCCCTACAAGAGACCCAGTACTTC. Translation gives CASSVDASGALQETQYF.

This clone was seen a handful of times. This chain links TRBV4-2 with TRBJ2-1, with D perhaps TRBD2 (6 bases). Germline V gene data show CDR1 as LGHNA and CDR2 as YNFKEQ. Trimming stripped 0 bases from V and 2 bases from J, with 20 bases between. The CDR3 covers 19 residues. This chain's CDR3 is CASSQDLPLAGITYNEQFF. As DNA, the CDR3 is TGTGCCAGCAGCCAAGATCTGCCTCTTGCGGGGATTACCTACAATGAGCAGTTCTTC.

The CDR3 sequence: CASSIQGRGNEQFF. CDR3 in DNA: TGTGCCAGTAGTATCCAGGGCAGGGGCAATGAGCAGTTCTTC. This chain joins TRBV19 and TRBJ2-1, with a weak D call TRBD1 (6 bases). The V and J ends lost 3 bases and 6 bases respectively, with 12 bases between them. Germline loops: CDR1 LNHDA, CDR2 SQIVND (reference sequence). The CDR3 totals 14 residues. Looking up the rest from reference TRBV19 and TRBJ2-1 gives the full variable domain: DGGITQSPKYLFRKEGQNVTLSCEQNLNHDAMYWYRQDPGQGLRLIYYSQIVNDFQKGDIAEGYSVSREKKESFPLTVTSAQKNPTAFYLCASSIQGRGNEQFFGPGTRLTVL.

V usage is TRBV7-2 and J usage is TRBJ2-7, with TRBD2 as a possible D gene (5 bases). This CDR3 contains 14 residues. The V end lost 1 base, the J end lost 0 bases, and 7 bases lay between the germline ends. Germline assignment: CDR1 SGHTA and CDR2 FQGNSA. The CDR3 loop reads CASSLEDSSYEQYF. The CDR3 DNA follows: TGTGCCAGCAGCTTAGAGGACTCCTCCTACGAGCAGTACTTC.